This TCR beta chain was observed in a study of blood T cell repertoires in COVID-19. Turning to the study itself: Whether acute or convalescent, the COVID-19 samples came from the United States, Italy and Spain. Nucleic acid was either cDNA or gDNA, and it came from T cells, B-cell-depleted T cells, or PBMCs.

Germline V gene sequence: CDR1 SGHRS, CDR2 YFSETQ. V was trimmed by 0 bases and J by 3 bases, leaving 6 bases between them. The CDR3 runs 14 residues. Per the authors' pipeline: Using reference gene primer amplification, nucleated cell counts were estimated. Clones were read by immunoSEQ multiplex PCR, and TCRdb kept only the in-frame ones, dropping some. V, J and clone size are those of that table, while D and trimming were read from the DNA. Here the sample spans over 100,000 clones, about 88% being singletons. The rearrangement links TRBV5-1 to TRBJ1-4; a weak D match, TRBD1 (5 bases). The source is a human donor in a cohort sampled during active COVID-19. Sequenced: peripheral blood. The CDR3 region has the DNA TGCGCCAGCAGCTTGGGACAGTCTAATGAAAAACTGTTTTTT. Amino acids: CASSLGQSNEKLFF. The variable domain in full, completed from reference TRBV5-1 and TRBJ1-4, reads KAGVTQTPRYLIKTRGQQVTLSCSPISGHRSVSWYQQTPGQGLQFLFEYFSETQRNKGNFPGRFSGRQFSNSRSEMNVSTLELGDSALYLCASSLGQSNEKLFFGSGTQLSVL.